The source of this TCR beta chain is a study of radiotherapy plus CTLA-4 blockade in lung cancer. The repertoire was sequenced with immunoSEQ multiplex PCR; TCRdb's copy has only in-frame clones and lacks some. This table has about 78,000 clones, roughly 86% appearing once. Findings of the study overall: It was early blood T cell clone dynamics, with interferon-beta, that reportedly best predicted response.

As for this clone: Its target is unknown.

This CDR3 spans 14 amino acids. Trimming pared 5 bases from V and 1 base from J, leaving 11 bases between. Germline CDR1 and CDR2: MNHEY and SVGAGI. The clonotype was recovered from a human donor with non-small cell lung cancer who had a partial response to radiotherapy plus ipilimumab. The sample consisted of peripheral blood, taken from a patient treated with radiotherapy plus ipilimumab. The chain recombines TRBV6-5 with TRBJ1-1; D is perhaps TRBD1 (6 bases). CDR3 bases: TGTGCCAGCAGTATGACAGGTCGGAACACTGAAGCTTTCTTT. Protein product: CASSMTGRNTEAFF.